This T cell receptor (beta chain) was documented in a study of spatial heterogeneity in lung cancer. Study-wide results and caveats: Tallies of expanded TCRs, which were sorted into ubiquitous and regional groups, correlated with counts of ubiquitous and regional nonsynonymous mutations, respectively. Tumors with more nonsynonymous mutations had more expanded intratumoral alpha and beta TCRs.

Trimming took 6 bases from V and 0 from J, leaving 9 bases between them. Germline lookup yields CDR1 DFQATT and CDR2 SNEGSKA (reference sequence). The CDR3 is made up of 13 amino acids. Time point noted: sample taken at primary tumor resection. Samples came from roughly 72 TRACERx patients with untreated early-stage lung cancer. Material for sequencing was whole RNA from tumor, nontumor lung or frozen PBMC, left unsorted. MiXCR was run by TCRdb on the 5' RACE reads, yielding one entry per CDR3 protein. The data show some 22,000 distinct CDR3 sequences, approximately 2.8% seen once. Ten or more counts support this clonotype. The antigen is undetermined.

The rearrangement links TRBV20-1 to TRBJ1-3, with D maybe TRBD1 (5 bases). Here the sequenced sample was lung tumor tissue, taken at surgery. The clonotype originates from a male donor with early-stage non-small cell lung cancer. The CDR3 protein is CSAGTVSGNTIYF. DNA for the CDR3: TGCAGTGCCGGGACCGTCTCTGGAAACACCATATATTTT.